The 3 T cell receptor beta chains below were found in one sample sequenced in a study of T cell responses to AZD1222 COVID-19 vaccine. Profiled with immunoSEQ multiplex PCR; TCRdb holds only in-frame clones, not every one. The sample has 120,000 or so clones; 88% are singletons. The sample was peripheral blood, taken on day 0 of MenACWY control vaccination. Source of these receptors: an adult in good health.

The V call is TRBV7-2, the J call TRBJ1-2; D gene unclear. Trimming cost V 2 bases and J 7 bases, with 14 bases left between them. Looked up from germline, CDR1 is SGHTA and CDR2 is FQGNSA. The CDR3 covers 14 residues. The CDR3 DNA sequence: TGTGCCAGCAGCTTACTCTTGCTCGAAGCTGGCTACACCTTC. Residues: CASSLLLLEAGYTF. The full variable domain, rest sourced from reference TRBV7-2 and TRBJ1-2, is GAGVSQSPSNKVTEKGKDVELRCDPISGHTALYWYRQSLGQGLEFLIYFQGNSAPDKSGLPSDRFSAERTGGSVSTLTIQRTQQEDSAVYLCASSLLLLEAGYTFGSGTRLTVV.

This chain connects TRBV11-2 to TRBJ2-2; maybe TRBD1 (6 bases). The germline CDR1 and CDR2 sequences are SGHAT and FQNNGV. The CDR3 has 16 residues. V lost 3 bases and J 2 bases, leaving 13 bases between the germline ends. CDR3 sequence reads: CASSFPDSINTGELFF. CDR3 sequence (DNA): TGTGCCAGCAGCTTCCCGGACAGCATAAACACCGGGGAGCTGTTTTTT.

The chain employs TRBV11-2 and TRBJ2-7; D ambiguous. The CDR3 extends over 11 amino acids. Trimming stripped 4 bases from V and 3 bases from J, with 4 bases between. Per germline, CDR1 SGHAT and CDR2 FQNNGV. The CDR3 bases are TGTGCCAGCAGCTCCCACTACGAGCAGTACTTC. As protein: CASSSHYEQYF.